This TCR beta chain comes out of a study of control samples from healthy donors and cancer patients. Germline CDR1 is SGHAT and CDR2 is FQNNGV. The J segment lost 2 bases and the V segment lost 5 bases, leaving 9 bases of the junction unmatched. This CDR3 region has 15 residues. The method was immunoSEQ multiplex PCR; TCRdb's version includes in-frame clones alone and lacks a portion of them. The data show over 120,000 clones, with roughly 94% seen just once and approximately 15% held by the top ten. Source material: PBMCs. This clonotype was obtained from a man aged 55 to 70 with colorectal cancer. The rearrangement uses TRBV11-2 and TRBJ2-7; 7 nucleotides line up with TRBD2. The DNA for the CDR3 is TGTGCCAGCAGCCCATGGGGCGGGGGAACCTACGAGCAGTACTTC. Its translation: CASSPWGGGTYEQYF.